This T cell receptor (beta chain) was documented in a study of T cell clonotyping in hematopoietic cell transplantation. Overall study results and limits: After transplant, recipient diversity fell while pathologically expanded clonotypes grew through day 180. Few recipient clonotypes overlapped donors; over 95% were de novo at given depth. Higher Inverse Simpson Index values in graft donor and pretransplant recipient predicted broader posttransplant TCR diversity.

Trimming cost V 2 bases and J 3 bases, with 5 bases left between them. Germline CDR1 SGHNT, CDR2 YYREEE (reference sequence). The CDR3 extends over 13 amino acids. Some clones are missing from TCRdb's copy, which holds only in-frame ones; the method was immunoSEQ multiplex PCR. The repertoire holds approximately 7,200 clones, with approximately 89% as singletons. About this clone: Its antigen is not identified.

The specimen comprised PBMCs, sampled 100 days after allogeneic stem cell transplant. The receptor was derived from a young adult male patient who had an allogeneic stem cell transplant from a related donor, so the T cells may come from the graft donor. Some clones in this sample may be carry-over from other donors' samples. The rearrangement links TRBV5-4 to TRBJ2-2; no clear D. The CDR3 spells CASSFSYTGELFF. DNA for the CDR3: TGTGCCAGCAGCTTTTCTTACACCGGGGAGCTGTTTTTT.